The 29 T cell receptor beta chains below were found in one sample sequenced in a study of T cell responses to AZD1222 COVID-19 vaccine. Assay used: immunoSEQ multiplex PCR; TCRdb lists only in-frame clones, some missing. The sample shows 150,000 to 200,000 clones, about 90% of them seen only once. The sequencing here drew on peripheral blood, taken 28 days after the second AZD1222 dose. These receptors were obtained from an adult who received the AZD1222 COVID-19 vaccine.

The chain joins TRBV14 to TRBJ1-1; no definite D call. The CDR3 loop spans 13 amino acids. Trimming cost V 4 bases and J 3 bases, with 9 bases left between them. From germline, CDR1 is SGHDN and CDR2 FVKESK. The CDR3 is CASSLPDHTEAFF. The CDR3 DNA reads as TGTGCCAGCAGCCTACCGGACCACACTGAAGCTTTCTTT.

CDR3 protein: CASSATANGYTF. In DNA, the CDR3 is TGTGCCAGCAGCGCAACAGCAAATGGCTACACCTTC. The V gene is TRBV7-9, the J gene TRBJ1-2; no reliable D call. Deletions cut 5 bases from V and 6 bases from J, with 10 bases between. CDR3 length: 12 residues. Germline-derived CDR1 and CDR2 are SEHNR and FQNEAQ (reference sequence).

The rearrangement uses TRBV5-6 and TRBJ2-7; 9 positions match TRBD1. Germline trimming cut 0 bases from V and 1 base from J; bases unmatched to any gene: 2. CDR1 is SGHDT, CDR2 YYEEEE, per germline. The CDR3 runs 15 residues. The CDR3 loop is CASSLEGQGSYEQYF. CDR3 in DNA: TGTGCCAGCAGCTTGGAAGGACAGGGGTCCTACGAGCAGTACTTC.

The chain uses TRBV6-5 and TRBJ1-2; the D gene is possibly TRBD1 (6 bases). CDR1 and CDR2 (germline): MNHEY, SVGAGI. The V gene lost 5 bases and the J gene lost 4 bases, with 17 bases spanning the gap. The CDR3 has 15 residues. The CDR3 DNA follows: TGTGCCAGCAGTCCTCCAGGGGAGGGGGTCTATGGCTACACCTTC. This codes for CASSPPGEGVYGYTF.

This clone appeared a single time. This rearrangement joins TRBV19 to TRBJ1-4, with D uncertain. V shed 9 bases and J shed 0 bases, with 11 bases lying between them. Germline loops: CDR1 LNHDA, CDR2 SQIVND (reference sequence). This CDR3 spans 14 amino acids. CDR3 nucleotides: TGTGCCAGCAACCTGGGTCCAACTAATGAAAAACTGTTTTTT. This gives the protein CASNLGPTNEKLFF. Based on the CDR3 plus reference TRBV19 and TRBJ1-4, the full variable domain is DGGITQSPKYLFRKEGQNVTLSCEQNLNHDAMYWYRQDPGQGLRLIYYSQIVNDFQKGDIAEGYSVSREKKESFPLTVTSAQKNPTAFYLCASNLGPTNEKLFFGSGTQLSVL.

The V call is TRBV6-5, the J call TRBJ1-6, with D possibly being TRBD1 (5 bases). In germline, CDR1 is MNHEY, CDR2 SVGAGI. The CDR3 is 14 amino acids. V gave up 6 bases and J gave up 12 bases, with 18 bases separating them. CDR3 sequence: CASRGLVLGEPLHF. CDR3 coding DNA: TGTGCCAGCAGGGGGCTGGTCCTCGGAGAACCCCTCCACTTT.

This chain links TRBV4-1 with TRBJ2-5; 12 bases are shared with TRBD1. The V gene end was trimmed by 5 bases and the J gene end by 5 bases; junction bases not matched to a gene: 6. This CDR3 comprises 15 residues. Per the germline V gene, CDR1 is MGHRA and CDR2 is YSYEKL. CDR3 DNA sequence: TGCGCCAGCAGCTCCCGGGACAGGGGGCCTGAGACCCAGTACTTC. It yields the protein CASSSRDRGPETQYF.

This chain connects TRBV2 to TRBJ1-2; D unresolved. The germline gives CDR1 SNHLY, CDR2 FYNNEI. CDR3 length: 13 residues. V lost 6 bases to trimming and J lost 2 bases, with 10 bases between them. The CDR3 coding sequence is TGTGCCAGCAGCCCCGGACGGAACTATGGCTACACCTTC. It specifies CASSPGRNYGYTF.

V gene TRBV18 combines with J gene TRBJ1-3; D might be TRBD1 (6 bases). The V end lost 2 bases, the J end lost 5 bases, and 13 bases lay between the germline ends. The CDR3 is 15 residues long. Germline values: CDR1 KGHSH, CDR2 LQKENI. CDR3 nucleotides: TGTGCCAGCTCACCAATAGCAGGGGCTAGAAACACCATATATTTT. It encodes CASSPIAGARNTIYF.

V gene TRBV4-2 combines with J gene TRBJ2-7; 10 nucleotides align to TRBD1. Germline loops: CDR1 LGHNA, CDR2 YNFKEQ. The CDR3 totals 16 residues. V lost 0 bases to trimming and J lost 6 bases; unmatched junction nucleotides: 8. The CDR3 sequence: CASSQDPGTGDGEQYF. The CDR3 coding sequence is TGTGCCAGCAGCCAAGATCCCGGGACAGGGGACGGCGAGCAGTACTTC.

The chain uses TRBV12-5 and TRBJ2-3; the D is unclear. This CDR3 is built from 13 residues. The V gene lost 1 base and the J gene lost 7 bases, with 9 bases spanning the gap. CDR1 is LGHNT, CDR2 FRNRAP, per germline. This CDR3 is CASGLAPGHTQYF. CDR3 coding DNA: TGTGCTAGTGGTTTGGCCCCCGGACATACGCAGTATTTT.

The chain carries TRBV7-3 and TRBJ2-1, with D perhaps matching TRBD1 or TRBD2 (5 bases each). The CDR3 sequence is 15 residues long. Germline-derived CDR1 and CDR2 are SGHTA and FQGTGA. V lost 2 bases and J lost 7, with 15 bases in between. CDR3 in amino acids: CASSLQATWGNEQFF. CDR3 nucleotides: TGTGCCAGCAGCTTACAGGCCACGTGGGGGAATGAGCAGTTCTTC.

The chain combines TRBV19 with TRBJ1-1; TRBD1 might be the D (5 bases). This CDR3 is 16 amino acids long. Germline V gene sequence: CDR1 LNHDA, CDR2 SQIVND (reference sequence). V lost 6 bases and J 0 bases, leaving 17 bases between the germline ends. The CDR3 reads CASRPGQVFMNTEAFF. CDR3 DNA: TGTGCCAGTAGGCCGGGGCAAGTATTCATGAACACTGAAGCTTTCTTT.

This clone came up a few times. The V gene is TRBV4-1, the J gene TRBJ1-5, with D hard to call. The CDR3 runs 15 residues. Germline loops: CDR1 MGHRA, CDR2 YSYEKL. V was pared by 1 base and J by 2 bases, with 9 bases between. The DNA for the CDR3 is TGCGCCAGCAGCCAAGGGGTAGAGCGCAATCAGCCCCAGCATTTT. Translation: CASSQGVERNQPQHF.

The chain carries TRBV27 and TRBJ1-4; D possibly corresponds to TRBD1 (6 bases). The V end was cut by 1 base, the J end by 5 bases, with 14 bases between. The CDR3 loop spans 16 amino acids. The germline CDR1 and CDR2 sequences are MNHEY and SMNVEV (reference sequence). CDR3 protein: CASSLFGGRPNEKLFF. CDR3 bases: TGTGCCAGCAGTTTATTCGGGGGGCGACCCAATGAAAAACTGTTTTTT. The full variable domain, its missing parts supplied by reference TRBV27 and TRBJ1-4, is EAQVTQNPRYLITVTGKKLTVTCSQNMNHEYMSWYRQDPGLGLRQIYYSMNVEVTDKGDVPEGYKVSRKEKRNFPLILESPSPNQTSLYFCASSLFGGRPNEKLFFGSGTQLSVL.

This clone was detected only a few times. V usage is TRBV28 and J usage is TRBJ2-7, with D perhaps matching TRBD1 (6 bases). The V gene's germline CDR1 is MDHEN and CDR2 SYDVKM. V shed 2 bases and J shed 0 bases, with 11 bases lying between them. The CDR3 contains 15 residues. The CDR3 sequence is CASSLPGQSSYEQYF. DNA of the CDR3: TGTGCCAGCAGTTTACCAGGACAGAGCTCCTACGAGCAGTACTTC.

The chain carries TRBV5-4 and TRBJ1-1, with TRBD1 as a possible D gene (6 bases). The CDR3 runs to 16 residues. Germline values: CDR1 SGHNT, CDR2 YYREEE (reference sequence). V lost 0 bases, J lost 2 bases, and 14 bases lay in between. CDR3 sequence reads: CASSLGLQGLNTEAFF. In DNA, the CDR3 is TGTGCCAGCAGCTTGGGACTACAGGGACTAAACACTGAAGCTTTCTTT.

The chain joins TRBV27 to TRBJ2-7; 12 positions match TRBD2. V shed 1 base and J 4 bases; nucleotides not matched to a gene: 5. CDR3 length: 16 amino acids. The germline V gene encodes CDR1 MNHEY and CDR2 SMNVEV (reference sequence). As DNA, the CDR3 is TGTGCCAGCAGTTTATTGACTAGCGGGGGCCAGTACGAGCAGTACTTC. Translated, it gives CASSLLTSGGQYEQYF.

The chain uses TRBV5-1 and TRBJ1-5, with a weak D call TRBD1 (5 bases). V shed 4 bases and J shed 2 bases, with 13 bases lying between them. The CDR3 is 15 residues long. Germline lookup yields CDR1 SGHRS and CDR2 YFSETQ. CDR3 amino acids: CASSGRGGGNQPQHF. CDR3 DNA sequence: TGCGCCAGCAGCGGGAGGGGAGGGGGCAATCAGCCCCAGCATTTT.

The chain joins TRBV19 to TRBJ1-5, with D unclear. The CDR3 length is 13 residues. V lost 4 bases, J lost 9 bases, and 13 bases lay in between. CDR1 and CDR2 from the germline V gene are LNHDA and SQIVND (reference sequence). CDR3 DNA sequence: TGTGCCAGTAGTACGACTCGACTGAGGCCCCAGCATTTT. Residues: CASSTTRLRPQHF.

The rearrangement uses TRBV10-3 and TRBJ1-4, with D tentatively TRBD1 (6 bases). Germline V lookup: CDR1 ENHRY, CDR2 SYGVKD. The CDR3 is made up of 15 amino acids. The V end lost 3 bases, the J end lost 6 bases, and 14 bases lay between the germline ends. The CDR3 region has the DNA TGTGCCATCAGTGACACAGGGCGACCAGATGAAAAACTGTTTTTT. Its protein is CAISDTGRPDEKLFF.

The chain recombines TRBV6-1 with TRBJ2-7, with D tentatively TRBD1 (6 bases). This CDR3 contains 14 residues. Germline CDR1 reads MNHNS; CDR2 reads SASEGT. The ends were cut back, 3 bases at V and 0 bases at J, with 9 bases in the middle. The CDR3 reads CASSDRGSSYEQYF. CDR3 nucleotide sequence: TGTGCCAGCAGTGATAGGGGGAGCTCCTACGAGCAGTACTTC.

The DNA for the CDR3 is TGTGCCAGCAGTTTATCGGGCAGGGGGCTAGTTAAGAATACTGAAGCTTTCTTT. Protein sequence: CASSLSGRGLVKNTEAFF. This rearrangement joins TRBV27 to TRBJ1-1, with 8 bases identical to TRBD1. CDR3 length equals 18 residues. With 0 bases clipped from V and 5 bases from J, the junction kept 14 bases outside the gene matches. Germline V gene lookup returns CDR1 MNHEY and CDR2 SMNVEV (reference sequence).

The rearrangement links TRBV4-1 to TRBJ1-1; TRBD1 aligns across 7 bases. CDR3 size: 14 residues. The J segment lost 3 bases and the V segment lost 4 bases, leaving 5 bases of the junction unmatched. CDR1 is MGHRA and CDR2 is YSYEKL in the germline V gene. DNA of the CDR3: TGCGCCAGCAGCCTCCCTGACAGGGACACTGAAGCTTTCTTT. It translates to CASSLPDRDTEAFF.

This clone appeared once. This chain links TRBV5-1 with TRBJ1-6; perhaps TRBD1 as D (6 bases). Trimming cost V 5 bases and J 7 bases, with 13 bases left between them. CDR1 and CDR2 (germline): SGHRS, YFSETQ. This CDR3 comprises 14 residues. CDR3 sequence: CASSTGTPNSPLHF. The CDR3 nucleotides read TGCGCCAGCAGTACCGGGACACCGAATTCACCCCTCCACTTT.

The J gene is TRBJ2-7, the V gene TRBV5-4; 7 bases line up with TRBD1. This CDR3 comprises 14 residues. The V gene end was trimmed by 4 bases and the J gene end by 12 bases; junction bases not matched to a gene: 16. Germline V CDR1 and CDR2: SGHNT, YYREEE (reference sequence). The CDR3 sequence: CASSTPGAGQVPYF. CDR3 in DNA: TGTGCCAGCAGCACCCCCGGGGCAGGACAGGTTCCGTACTTC.

The rearrangement links TRBV5-1 to TRBJ1-5; D gene unclear. Per germline, CDR1 SGHRS and CDR2 YFSETQ. Trimming removed 0 bases from V and 4 bases from J, with 8 bases in between. The CDR3 totals 14 residues. The CDR3 loop reads CASSLVARNQPQHF. DNA of the CDR3: TGCGCCAGCAGCTTGGTGGCCCGAAATCAGCCCCAGCATTTT.

The chain carries TRBV7-2 and TRBJ2-3; 7 bases are a match to TRBD2. The ends lost 3 bases at V and 1 base at J; junction bases unmatched: 4. This CDR3 has 15 residues. Per the germline V gene, CDR1 is SGHTA and CDR2 is FQGNSA. Here the CDR3 reads CASSLGGAGTDTQYF. CDR3 DNA sequence: TGTGCCAGCAGCTTGGGAGGGGCAGGCACAGATACGCAGTATTTT.

The chain uses TRBV6-6 and TRBJ1-1; D unclear. From germline, CDR1 is MNHNY and CDR2 SVGAGI (reference sequence). The CDR3 sequence is 15 residues long. V was cut by 0 bases and J by 0 bases, with 8 bases left in between. The CDR3 DNA is TGTGCCAGCAGTTACTCACCAAGCTTGAACACTGAAGCTTTCTTT. It encodes CASSYSPSLNTEAFF.